A selection of T cell receptor beta chains follows, all from one sample in a study of blood T cell repertoires in COVID-19. Sequenced by immunoSEQ multiplex PCR; TCRdb stores in-frame clones only, minus some. Of over 300,000 clones in the sample, about 88% were seen once. The source material was PBMCs or T cells enriched from blood (not recorded which). The receptor source for this set is a middle-aged woman who had recovered from COVID-19. CDR3s include the opening cysteine and the closing phenylalanine or tryptophan.

v_gene	j_gene	CDR3aa
TRBV5-8	TRBJ2-5	CASSLEGREAETQYF
TRBV19	TRBJ2-7	CASKGDRYEQYF
TRBV27	TRBJ2-5	CASRGTGRETQYF
TRBV13	TRBJ2-3	CASSIQSTQYF
TRBV11-1	TRBJ2-1	CASSAIGLAHNEQFF
TRBV7-2	TRBJ2-7	CASSAGTSTYEQYF
TRBV19	TRBJ1-2	CASSLLAGNYGYTF
TRBV5-4	TRBJ1-1	CASSLDSLITWGF
TRBV28	TRBJ1-2	CASTHTFYGYTF
TRBV20-1	TRBJ1-1	CSAPLNTEAFF
TRBV10-2	TRBJ2-7	CASIRPSSGGPYEQYF
TRBV7-2	TRBJ1-5	CASSPQGLVNQPQHF
TRBV29-1	TRBJ2-1	CSVFTGYNEQFF
TRBV3-1/TRBV3-2	TRBJ2-7	CASSQPHSYEQYF
TRBV19	TRBJ1-6	CASSIGRGRSPLHF
TRBV2	TRBJ1-3	CASSESEAPRNTIYF
TRBV11-1	TRBJ2-2	CASSPLQGSYTGELFF
TRBV7-8	TRBJ2-7	CASSGGLDYYEQYF
TRBV7-8	TRBJ2-1	CASSLGTSGASYNEQFF
TRBV12-3/TRBV12-4	TRBJ2-1	CASSLGLNEQFF
TRBV14	TRBJ2-2	CASSPPGTGVGRELFF
TRBV6-2/TRBV6-3	TRBJ2-1	CASSLRSGSYNEQFF
TRBV18	TRBJ2-1	CASSRKLAGELSSYNEQFF
TRBV7-8	TRBJ1-4	CASSLVGLQAFGDEKLFF
TRBV11-2	TRBJ2-7	CASSLSRQGTYEQYF
TRBV18	TRBJ2-1	CASSPSGRGTYNEQFF
TRBV5-1	TRBJ1-1	CASSLGGTENTEAFF
TRBV7-8	TRBJ1-1	CASSFRENTEAFF
TRBV7-3	TRBJ2-5	CASAPSGGETQYF
TRBV4-2	TRBJ1-3	CASSQGGAGEGNTIYF
TRBV3-1/TRBV3-2	TRBJ2-2	CASSQAAPDTGELFF
TRBV28	TRBJ2-3	CASSLGTDTQYF
TRBV27	TRBJ1-2	CASSYRGGNRAFGGGYTF
TRBV5-1	TRBJ1-1	CASSQGRTGRTEAFF
TRBV2	TRBJ2-2	CASSEMGLRTGELFF
TRBV5-1	TRBJ2-7	CASSLRVTTYEQYF
TRBV2	TRBJ2-1	CASSEARYNEQFF
TRBV23-1	TRBJ1-3	CASSQSGGEGQKFTIYF
TRBV9	TRBJ2-2	CASSPRPGTGGTGELFF
TRBV9	TRBJ2-3	CASSLYGSTDTQYF
TRBV19	TRBJ2-7	CASSVAGAGYEQYF
TRBV18	TRBJ1-2	CASSSLTGPNGYTF
TRBV7-8	TRBJ2-7	CASSPGGSYEQYF
TRBV28	TRBJ1-1	CASHDMPNTEAFF
TRBV9	TRBJ2-1	CASSERLAGRSYNEQFF
TRBV18	TRBJ1-4	CASSTTAGTGDEKLFF
TRBV2	TRBJ1-6	CASSYLAGSPLHF
TRBV2	TRBJ1-1	CASSPRAVNTEAFF
TRBV6-5	TRBJ1-5	CASQTTRGNQPQHF
TRBV10-1	TRBJ1-2	CASSESGKLLTF
TRBV24-1	TRBJ1-5	CATSPGQGHQPQHF
TRBV29-1	TRBJ1-2	CREQGGSNYGYTF
TRBV5-1	TRBJ1-4	CASSALRGDNEKLFF
TRBV2	TRBJ1-1	CASRRQGVIPNTEAFF
TRBV30	TRBJ2-7	CAWSVDRVYEQYF